The 5 T cell receptor beta chains listed next were all sequenced from one sample in a study of Ad26.COV2.S vaccination and SARS-CoV-2 variants. Treatment defined: around 19 received Ad26.COV2.S at low or high dose, single or two shots; 5 received placebo; per-sample allocation not given. Sampling took place 63 days after the first vaccine or placebo injection. Here immunoSEQ multiplex PCR was the method, and the copy in TCRdb shows in-frame clones only, minus some. This table has about 350,000 clones, around 89% appearing once. Source: peripheral blood, taken in a trial of Ad26.COV2.S vaccine versus placebo. The origin of the receptors is a person aged 18 to 65 who received the Ad26.COV2.S COVID-19 vaccine or a placebo.

The gene calls are TRBV9 and TRBJ1-4, with a tentative D call TRBD1 (6 bases). Trimming stripped 4 bases from V and 3 bases from J, with 13 bases between. CDR1 is SGDLS, CDR2 YYNGEE, per germline. The CDR3 consists of 15 residues. CDR3 sequence reads: CASSIRGHANEKLFF. In DNA form, the CDR3 reads TGTGCCAGCAGCATCCGGGGGCATGCTAATGAAAAACTGTTTTTT.

This clone was picked up one time. The chain is built from TRBV4-3 and TRBJ1-2, with 7 bases lining up with TRBD1. There are 16 residues in the CDR3. Trimming took 1 base from V and 4 from J; bases not matched to a gene: 9. The germline gives CDR1 LGHNA, CDR2 YSLEER. The CDR3 loop reads CASSQGVGQTIYGYTF. For the CDR3, the DNA is TGCGCCAGCAGCCAAGGTGTGGGACAGACGATCTATGGCTACACCTTC.

The gene calls are TRBV19 and TRBJ1-5; D unresolved. Germline values: CDR1 LNHDA, CDR2 SQIVND (reference sequence). Trimming shortened V by 5 bases and J by 1 base, and 12 bases separated the two germline ends. CDR3 size: 15 residues. The chain's CDR3 is CASSYRRESNQPQHF. CDR3 in DNA: TGTGCCAGTAGTTACAGAAGGGAAAGCAATCAGCCCCAGCATTTT.

The chain links TRBV28 to TRBJ2-7; 8 bases map to TRBD2. CDR3 length: 14 residues. After removal of 3 bases from V and 10 bases from J, the junction contained 11 bases not matched to a gene. Germline CDR1 reads MDHEN; CDR2 reads SYDVKM. Written as DNA, the CDR3 is TGTGCCAGCAGTTTGGTTCAACTAGCGGTAAAACAGTACTTC. Translated: CASSLVQLAVKQYF.

The V gene is TRBV30, the J gene TRBJ1-1; 8 nucleotides align to TRBD1. The V gene's germline CDR1 is GTSNPN and CDR2 SVGIG (reference sequence). CDR3 length equals 12 residues. Losses at the gene ends were 3 bases for V and 8 bases for J; bases not matched to a gene: 5. The CDR3 protein is CAWSGDRPEAFF. The CDR3 bases are TGTGCCTGGAGCGGGGACAGGCCCGAAGCTTTCTTT.